The present entry profiles one T cell receptor (beta chain) with its context. Trimming removed 2 bases from V and 5 bases from J, with 18 bases in between. This CDR3 spans 16 amino acids. Germline CDR1 and CDR2: SGDLS and YYNGEE. The record originates from a study of T cell changes during pregnancy in multiple sclerosis. This table comes from immunoSEQ multiplex PCR, and its TCRdb copy is limited to in-frame clones, with some not included. The sample shows 60,000 or so clones, around 89% of them seen only once. Material: peripheral blood, obtained in the first trimester of pregnancy. The origin of this receptor is a female donor in good health, enrolled as a control in a pregnancy study. The chain combines TRBV9 with TRBJ2-3, with a tentative D call TRBD2 (6 bases). CDR3 nucleotides: TGTGCCAGCAGCGTCAGAGGGGATTTCGGGGGAGATACGCAGTATTTT. It translates to CASSVRGDFGGDTQYF.